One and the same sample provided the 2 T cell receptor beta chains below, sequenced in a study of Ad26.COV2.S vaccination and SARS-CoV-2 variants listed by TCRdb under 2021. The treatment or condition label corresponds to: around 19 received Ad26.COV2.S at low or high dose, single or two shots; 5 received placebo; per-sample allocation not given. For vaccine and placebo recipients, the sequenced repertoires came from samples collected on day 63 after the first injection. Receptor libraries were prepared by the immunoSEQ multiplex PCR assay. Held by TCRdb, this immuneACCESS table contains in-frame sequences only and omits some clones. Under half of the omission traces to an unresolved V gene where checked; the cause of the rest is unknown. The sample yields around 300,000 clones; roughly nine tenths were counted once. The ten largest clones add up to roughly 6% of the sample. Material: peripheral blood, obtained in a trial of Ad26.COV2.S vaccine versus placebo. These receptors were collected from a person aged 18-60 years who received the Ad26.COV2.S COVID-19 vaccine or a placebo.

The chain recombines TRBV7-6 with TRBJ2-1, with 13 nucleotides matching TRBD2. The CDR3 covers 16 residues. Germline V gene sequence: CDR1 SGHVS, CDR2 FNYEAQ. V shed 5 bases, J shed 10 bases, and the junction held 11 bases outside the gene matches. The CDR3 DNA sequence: TGTGCCAGCAGCCGTGGACTAGCGGGAGCGTACGAGGAGCAGTTCTTC. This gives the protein CASSRGLAGAYEEQFF.

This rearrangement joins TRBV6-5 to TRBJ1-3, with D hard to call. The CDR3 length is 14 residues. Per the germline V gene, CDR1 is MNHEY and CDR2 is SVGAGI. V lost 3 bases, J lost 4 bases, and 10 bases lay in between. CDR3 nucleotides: TGTGCCAGCAGTTATTTGGGCAGAGGAAACACCATATATTTT. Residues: CASSYLGRGNTIYF.